The present entry profiles one TCR beta chain with its context. Antigen specificity is unknown. PCR employed 60 Vbeta and 13 Jbeta primers. Under the authors' procedure: Around 83 million unique TCR beta chains, roughly 10 million shared, were counted in a later analysis. Produced via immunoSEQ multiplex PCR; TCRdb's table is partial and in-frame only. For V, J and clone size, that table is used; D and trimming come from the DNA. The table shows around 200,000 clones, with approximately 75% occurring only once. The germline V gene encodes CDR1 LNHNV and CDR2 YYDKDF (reference sequence). V was trimmed by 8 bases and J by 2 bases, leaving 13 bases between them. The CDR3 consists of 15 residues. The data were taken from a study of cytomegalovirus exposure and HLA in healthy donors. Study-level points and caveats: A later analysis showed that HLA-associated TCR beta chains had undergone more clonal expansion than equally common others. Reported results showed that the classifier diagnosed cytomegalovirus status with high specificity and sensitivity. Some segments of the V type, notably TRBV6-2 and TRBV6-3, were excluded as indistinguishable.

The source is a young man in good health and CMV-seropositive. Source material: PBMCs. V usage is TRBV15 and J usage is TRBJ2-6, with TRBD1 as a possible D gene (7 bases). CDR3 coding DNA: TGTGCCACCCGGGGGACAGTGACTGGGGCCAACGTCCTGACTTTC. Residues: CATRGTVTGANVLTF. The variable domain in full, with the rest retrieved from reference TRBV15 and TRBJ2-6, is DAMVIQNPRYQVTQFGKPVTLSCSQTLNHNVMYWYQQKSSQAPKLLFHYYDKDFNNEADTPDNFQSRRPNTSFCFLDIRSPGLGDTAMYLCATRGTVTGANVLTFGAGSRLTVL.